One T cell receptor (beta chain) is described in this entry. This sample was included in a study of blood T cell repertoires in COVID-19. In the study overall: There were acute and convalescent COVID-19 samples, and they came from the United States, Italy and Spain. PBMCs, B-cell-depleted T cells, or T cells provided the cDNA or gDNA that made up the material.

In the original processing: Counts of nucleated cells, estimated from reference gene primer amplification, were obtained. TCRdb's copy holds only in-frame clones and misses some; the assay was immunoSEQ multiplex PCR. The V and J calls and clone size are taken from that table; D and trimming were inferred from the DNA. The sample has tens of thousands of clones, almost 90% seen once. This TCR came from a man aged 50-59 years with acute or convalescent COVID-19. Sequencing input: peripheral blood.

In nucleotides, the CDR3 is TGTGCTAGTTTTGGGCTAGCGGGAGTAGGTGAGCAGTTCTTC. This encodes CASFGLAGVGEQFF. V is TRBV12-5 and J is TRBJ2-1, with 10 positions matching TRBD2. Germline values: CDR1 LGHNT, CDR2 FRNRAP. The trim removed 8 bases at V and 9 bases at J, leaving 10 bases unmatched. The CDR3 covers 14 residues.